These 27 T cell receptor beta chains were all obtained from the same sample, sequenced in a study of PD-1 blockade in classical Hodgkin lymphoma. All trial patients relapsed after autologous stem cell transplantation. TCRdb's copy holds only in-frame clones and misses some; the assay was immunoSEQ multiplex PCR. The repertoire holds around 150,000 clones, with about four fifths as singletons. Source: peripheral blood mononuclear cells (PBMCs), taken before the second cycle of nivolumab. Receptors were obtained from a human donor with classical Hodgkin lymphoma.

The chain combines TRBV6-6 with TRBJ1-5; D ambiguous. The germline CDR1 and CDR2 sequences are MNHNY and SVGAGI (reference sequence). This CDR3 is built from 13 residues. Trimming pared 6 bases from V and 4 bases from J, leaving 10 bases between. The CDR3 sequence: CASRRWPNQPQHF. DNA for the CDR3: TGTGCCAGCAGGAGGTGGCCGAATCAGCCCCAGCATTTT.

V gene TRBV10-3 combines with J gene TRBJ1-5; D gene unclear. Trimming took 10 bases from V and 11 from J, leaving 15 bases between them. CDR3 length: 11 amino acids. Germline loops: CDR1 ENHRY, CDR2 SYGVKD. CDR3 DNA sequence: TGTGCCAGCAGCGTCCGGAAGGCCCAGCATTTT. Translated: CASSVRKAQHF.

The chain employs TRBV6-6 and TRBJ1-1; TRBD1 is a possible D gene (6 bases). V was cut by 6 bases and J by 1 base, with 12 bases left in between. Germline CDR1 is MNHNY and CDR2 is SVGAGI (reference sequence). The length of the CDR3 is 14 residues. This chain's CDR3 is CASRYHRENTEAFF. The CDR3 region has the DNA TGTGCCAGCAGATACCACAGGGAGAACACTGAAGCTTTCTTT.

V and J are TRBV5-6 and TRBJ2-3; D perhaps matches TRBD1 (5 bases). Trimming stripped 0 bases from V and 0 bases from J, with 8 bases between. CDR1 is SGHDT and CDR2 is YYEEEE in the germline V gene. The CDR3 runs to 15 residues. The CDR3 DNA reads TGTGCCAGCAGCTTGGGACAGCTTAGCACAGATACGCAGTATTTT. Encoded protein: CASSLGQLSTDTQYF.

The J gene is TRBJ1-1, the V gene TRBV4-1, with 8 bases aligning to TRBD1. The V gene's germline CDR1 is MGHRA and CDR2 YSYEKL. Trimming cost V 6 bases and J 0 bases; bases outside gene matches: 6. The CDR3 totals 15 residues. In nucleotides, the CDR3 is TGCGCCAGCAGGACAGGGGTCCTTATGAACACTGAAGCTTTCTTT. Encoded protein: CASRTGVLMNTEAFF.

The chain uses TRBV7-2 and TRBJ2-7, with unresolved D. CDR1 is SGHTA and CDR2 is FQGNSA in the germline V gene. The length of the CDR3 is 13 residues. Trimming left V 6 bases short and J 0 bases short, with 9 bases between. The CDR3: CASSYGVSYEQYF. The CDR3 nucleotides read TGTGCCAGCAGTTATGGGGTCTCCTACGAGCAGTACTTC.

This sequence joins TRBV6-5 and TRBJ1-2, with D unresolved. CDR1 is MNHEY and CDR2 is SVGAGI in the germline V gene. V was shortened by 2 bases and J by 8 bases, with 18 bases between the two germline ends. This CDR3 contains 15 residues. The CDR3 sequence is CASSYNYDSPRGYTF. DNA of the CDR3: TGTGCCAGCAGTTACAATTACGACTCGCCGAGGGGCTACACCTTC.

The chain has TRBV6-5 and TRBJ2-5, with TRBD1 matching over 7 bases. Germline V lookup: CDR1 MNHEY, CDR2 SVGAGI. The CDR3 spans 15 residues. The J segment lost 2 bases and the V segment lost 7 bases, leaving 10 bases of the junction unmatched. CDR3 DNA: TGTGCCAGCACCCAATCACAGGGGAATCAAGAGACCCAGTACTTC. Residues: CASTQSQGNQETQYF.

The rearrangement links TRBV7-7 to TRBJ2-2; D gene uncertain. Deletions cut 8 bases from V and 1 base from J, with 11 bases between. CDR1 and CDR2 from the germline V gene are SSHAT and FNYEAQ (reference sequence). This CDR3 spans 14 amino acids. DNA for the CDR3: TGTGCCAGCTCAGAGACTTTGAACACCGGGGAGCTGTTTTTT. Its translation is CASSETLNTGELFF.

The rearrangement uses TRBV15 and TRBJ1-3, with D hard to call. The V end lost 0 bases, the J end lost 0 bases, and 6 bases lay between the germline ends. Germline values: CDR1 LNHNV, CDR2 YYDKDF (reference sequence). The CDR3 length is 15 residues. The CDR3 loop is CATSRERSSGNTIYF. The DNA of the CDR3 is TGTGCCACCAGCAGAGAACGGAGCTCTGGAAACACCATATATTTT.

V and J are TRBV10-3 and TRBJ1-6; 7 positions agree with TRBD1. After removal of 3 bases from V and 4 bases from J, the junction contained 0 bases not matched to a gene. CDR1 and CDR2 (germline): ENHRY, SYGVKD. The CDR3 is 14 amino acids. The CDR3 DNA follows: TGTGCCATCAGTGAACAGGGGTATAATTCACCCCTCCACTTT. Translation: CAISEQGYNSPLHF.

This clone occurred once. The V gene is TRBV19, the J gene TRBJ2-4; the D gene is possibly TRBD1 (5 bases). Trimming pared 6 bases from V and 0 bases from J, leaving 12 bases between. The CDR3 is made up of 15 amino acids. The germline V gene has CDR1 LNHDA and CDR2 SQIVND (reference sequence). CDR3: CASSPVRGAKNIQYF. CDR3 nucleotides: TGTGCCAGTAGCCCCGTAAGGGGAGCCAAAAACATTCAGTACTTC. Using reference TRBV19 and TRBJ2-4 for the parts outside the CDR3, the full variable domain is DGGITQSPKYLFRKEGQNVTLSCEQNLNHDAMYWYRQDPGQGLRLIYYSQIVNDFQKGDIAEGYSVSREKKESFPLTVTSAQKNPTAFYLCASSPVRGAKNIQYFGAGTRLSVL.

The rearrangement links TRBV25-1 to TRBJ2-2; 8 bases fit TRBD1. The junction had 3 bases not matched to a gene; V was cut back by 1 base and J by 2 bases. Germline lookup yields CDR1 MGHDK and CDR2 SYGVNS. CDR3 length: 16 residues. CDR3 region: CASSEFGQGNTGELFF. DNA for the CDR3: TGTGCCAGCAGTGAATTTGGACAGGGCAACACCGGGGAGCTGTTTTTT. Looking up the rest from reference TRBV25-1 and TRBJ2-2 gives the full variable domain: EADIYQTPRYLVIGTGKKITLECSQTMGHDKMYWYQQDPGMELHLIHYSYGVNSTEKGDLSSESTVSRIRTEHFPLTLESARPSHTSQYLCASSEFGQGNTGELFFGEGSRLTVL.

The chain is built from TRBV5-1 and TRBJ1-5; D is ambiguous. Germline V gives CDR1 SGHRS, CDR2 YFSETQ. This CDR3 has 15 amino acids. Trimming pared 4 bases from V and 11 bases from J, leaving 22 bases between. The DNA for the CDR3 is TGCGCCAGCAGCCCGGATCGCGCACGGAAAGGGACCCAGCATTTT. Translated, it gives CASSPDRARKGTQHF.

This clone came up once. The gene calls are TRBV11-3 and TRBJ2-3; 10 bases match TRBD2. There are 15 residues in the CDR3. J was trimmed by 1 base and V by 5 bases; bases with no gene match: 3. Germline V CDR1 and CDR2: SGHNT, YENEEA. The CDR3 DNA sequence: TGTGCCAGCAGCCGAGGACTAGCGGGCACAGATACGCAGTATTTT. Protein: CASSRGLAGTDTQYF.

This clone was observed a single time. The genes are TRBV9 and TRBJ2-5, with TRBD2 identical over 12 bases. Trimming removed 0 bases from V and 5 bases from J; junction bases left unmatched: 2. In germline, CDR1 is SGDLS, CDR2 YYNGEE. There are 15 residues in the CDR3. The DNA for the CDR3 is TGTGCCAGCAGCGTAGTTGGGACTAGCGGGGAGACCCAGTACTTC. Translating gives CASSVVGTSGETQYF.

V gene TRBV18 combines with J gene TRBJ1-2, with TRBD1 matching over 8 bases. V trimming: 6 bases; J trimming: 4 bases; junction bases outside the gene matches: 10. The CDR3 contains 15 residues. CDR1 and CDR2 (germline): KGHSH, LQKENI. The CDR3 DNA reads TGTGCCAGCTCCCTAGGACAGGGAGGGGGCTATGGCTACACCTTC. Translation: CASSLGQGGGYGYTF.

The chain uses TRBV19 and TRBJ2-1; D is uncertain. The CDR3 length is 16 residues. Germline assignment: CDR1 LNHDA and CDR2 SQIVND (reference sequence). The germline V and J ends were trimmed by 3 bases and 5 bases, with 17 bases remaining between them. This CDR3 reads CASSIDPRRHDNEQFF. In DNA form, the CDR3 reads TGTGCCAGTAGTATTGACCCCAGACGGCATGACAATGAGCAGTTCTTC.

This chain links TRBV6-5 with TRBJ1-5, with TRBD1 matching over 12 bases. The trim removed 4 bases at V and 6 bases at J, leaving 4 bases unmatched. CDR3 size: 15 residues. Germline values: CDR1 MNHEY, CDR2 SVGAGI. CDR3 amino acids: CASSWGQGASQPQHF. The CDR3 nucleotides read TGTGCCAGCAGTTGGGGACAGGGGGCTAGTCAGCCCCAGCATTTT.

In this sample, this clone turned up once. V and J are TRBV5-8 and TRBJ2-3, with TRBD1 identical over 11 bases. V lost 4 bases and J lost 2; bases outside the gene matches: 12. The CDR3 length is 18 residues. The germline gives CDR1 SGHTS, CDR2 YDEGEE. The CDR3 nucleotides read TGTGCCAGCAGCCCTCCTCCCGGGACAGGGGGTTTCACAGATACGCAGTATTTT. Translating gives CASSPPPGTGGFTDTQYF. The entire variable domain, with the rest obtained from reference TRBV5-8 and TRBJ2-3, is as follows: EAGVTQSPTHLIKTRGQQATLRCSPISGHTSVYWYQQALGLGLQFLLWYDEGEERNRGNFPPRFSGRQFPNYSSELNVNALELEDSALYLCASSPPPGTGGFTDTQYFGPGTRLTVL.

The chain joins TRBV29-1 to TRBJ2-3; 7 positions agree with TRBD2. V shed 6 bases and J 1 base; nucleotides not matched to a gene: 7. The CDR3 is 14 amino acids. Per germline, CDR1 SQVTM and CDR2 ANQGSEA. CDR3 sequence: CSVLGGFGTDTQYF. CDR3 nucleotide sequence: TGCAGCGTCCTGGGGGGGTTCGGCACAGATACGCAGTATTTT.

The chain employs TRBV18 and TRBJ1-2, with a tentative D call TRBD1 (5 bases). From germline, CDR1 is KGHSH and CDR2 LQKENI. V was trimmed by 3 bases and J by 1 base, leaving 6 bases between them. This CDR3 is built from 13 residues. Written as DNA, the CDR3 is TGTGCCAGCTCACCCGACAGTAACTATGGCTACACCTTC. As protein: CASSPDSNYGYTF.

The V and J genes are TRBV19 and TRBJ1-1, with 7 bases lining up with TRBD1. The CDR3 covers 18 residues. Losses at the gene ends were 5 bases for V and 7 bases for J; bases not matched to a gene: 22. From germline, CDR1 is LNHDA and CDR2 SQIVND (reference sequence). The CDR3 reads CASSLDYSQGTRDSEAFF. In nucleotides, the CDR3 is TGTGCCAGTAGTCTCGATTATAGCCAGGGCACCCGGGACAGTGAAGCTTTCTTT.

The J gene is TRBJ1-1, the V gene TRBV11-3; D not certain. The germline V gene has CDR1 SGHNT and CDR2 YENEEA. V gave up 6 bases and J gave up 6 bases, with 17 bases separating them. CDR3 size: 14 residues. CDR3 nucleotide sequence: TGTGCCAGCAGTTCCGAGGGCGGGGTGGCTGAAGCTTTCTTT. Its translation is CASSSEGGVAEAFF.

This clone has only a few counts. CDR3 amino acids: CATAPHESSSSYEQYF. In DNA, the CDR3 is TGTGCCACCGCCCCCCACGAGAGTTCCAGCTCCTACGAGCAGTACTTC. The rearrangement links TRBV6-6 to TRBJ2-7; D gene uncertain. V shed 10 bases and J shed 0 bases, with 22 bases lying between them. CDR3 length equals 16 residues. CDR1 and CDR2 from the germline V gene are MNHNY and SVGAGI (reference sequence).

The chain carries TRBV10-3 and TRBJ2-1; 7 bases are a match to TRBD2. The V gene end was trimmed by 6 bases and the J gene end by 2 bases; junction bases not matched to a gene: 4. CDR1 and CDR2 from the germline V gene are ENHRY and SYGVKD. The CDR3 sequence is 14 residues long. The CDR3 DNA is TGTGCCATCAGCCGGGACTACACCTACAATGAGCAGTTCTTC. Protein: CAISRDYTYNEQFF.

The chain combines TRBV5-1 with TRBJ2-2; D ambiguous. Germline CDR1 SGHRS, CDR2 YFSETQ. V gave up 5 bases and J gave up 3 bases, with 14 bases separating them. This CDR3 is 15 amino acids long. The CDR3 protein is CASRPLVADTGELFF. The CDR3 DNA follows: TGCGCCAGCAGACCGCTGGTGGCGGACACCGGGGAGCTGTTTTTT.